Presented here are 16 T cell receptor beta chains from one specimen sequenced in a study of T cell responses to AZD1222 COVID-19 vaccine. Method: immunoSEQ multiplex PCR; TCRdb's copy keeps in-frame clones and lacks some. The sample yields roughly 150,000 clones, 90% to 95% seen once. The material sequenced was peripheral blood, taken 28 days after the second AZD1222 dose. These receptors all stem from an adult who received the AZD1222 COVID-19 vaccine.

The chain couples TRBV6-5 to TRBJ1-6; possibly TRBD1 for D (6 bases). Between the trimmed V and J ends, which lost 4 bases and 0 bases, there was a span of 7 bases. CDR1 and CDR2 (germline): MNHEY, SVGAGI. The CDR3 consists of 15 residues. The CDR3 DNA is TGTGCCAGCAGTTCGGACAGCTCCTATAATTCACCCCTCCACTTT. Translated: CASSSDSSYNSPLHF.

The chain joins TRBV9 to TRBJ2-1; 8 bases fit TRBD2. Germline-derived CDR1 and CDR2 are SGDLS and YYNGEE. Trimming cost V 3 bases and J 4 bases; bases outside gene matches: 6. The CDR3 sequence is 15 residues long. CDR3 sequence reads: CASSAGLALYNEQFF. CDR3 in DNA: TGTGCCAGCAGCGCCGGACTAGCCCTTTACAATGAGCAGTTCTTC.

This CDR3 is CASSDGLSYNSPLHF. CDR3 DNA sequence: TGTGCCAGCAGTGATGGACTGAGCTATAATTCACCCCTCCACTTT. This chain uses TRBV6-4 with TRBJ1-6, with D unclear. Germline V gene lookup returns CDR1 MRHNA and CDR2 SNTAGT. This CDR3 has 15 residues. The ends were cut back, 3 bases at V and 3 bases at J, with 9 bases in the middle.

The gene calls are TRBV7-8 and TRBJ1-3; D not resolved. The CDR3 extends over 17 amino acids. Trimming pared 1 base from V and 4 bases from J, leaving 17 bases between. The germline V gene encodes CDR1 SGHVS and CDR2 FQNEAQ. The CDR3 DNA reads TGTGCCAGCAGCTTAGAAGGCAGAAATCTTCTCGGAAACACCATATATTTT. Residues: CASSLEGRNLLGNTIYF.

The J gene is TRBJ2-5, the V gene TRBV5-1, with D unclear. The V gene lost 4 bases and the J gene lost 4 bases, with 17 bases spanning the gap. This CDR3 is 15 amino acids long. Germline assignment: CDR1 SGHRS and CDR2 YFSETQ. CDR3 amino acids: CASSAGTPSGETQYF. CDR3 nucleotide sequence: TGCGCCAGCAGCGCTGGAACGCCGAGTGGAGAGACCCAGTACTTC.

CDR3 region: CASSPSGTNYNEQFF. CDR3 nucleotide sequence: TGCGCCAGCAGCCCGAGCGGGACAAACTACAATGAGCAGTTCTTC. The chain has TRBV5-1 and TRBJ2-1; a possible D gene is TRBD2 (7 bases). The germline gives CDR1 SGHRS, CDR2 YFSETQ. This CDR3 comprises 15 residues. V was clipped by 4 bases and J by 3 bases, with 14 bases between them.

The V gene is TRBV2, the J gene TRBJ2-3, with D maybe TRBD2 (7 bases). Trimming left V 3 bases short and J 2 bases short, with 12 bases between. This CDR3 has 15 residues. The germline V gene has CDR1 SNHLY and CDR2 FYNNEI. The CDR3 nucleotides read TGTGCCAGCAGTGAGGGGGGGCGGATCACAGATACGCAGTATTTT. It translates to CASSEGGRITDTQYF.

The V and J genes are TRBV14 and TRBJ2-7; D possibly corresponds to TRBD2 (6 bases). CDR1 is SGHDN, CDR2 FVKESK, per germline. V lost 4 bases and J 4 bases, leaving 17 bases between the germline ends. This CDR3 comprises 15 residues. The CDR3 here is CASSRFGGGQYEQYF. The CDR3 region has the DNA TGTGCCAGCAGCCGCTTTGGGGGAGGCCAGTACGAGCAGTACTTC.

CDR3 protein: CASSLRSGAPEAFF. In nucleotides, the CDR3 is TGCGCCAGCAGCTTGCGGTCCGGGGCACCTGAAGCTTTCTTT. This rearrangement joins TRBV5-1 to TRBJ1-1, with D tentatively TRBD1 (5 bases). Trimming cost V 1 base and J 6 bases, with 13 bases left between them. The germline V gene encodes CDR1 SGHRS and CDR2 YFSETQ. The CDR3 is 14 amino acids. The full variable domain, in which reference TRBV5-1 and TRBJ1-1 provide the parts outside the CDR3, is KAGVTQTPRYLIKTRGQQVTLSCSPISGHRSVSWYQQTPGQGLQFLFEYFSETQRNKGNFPGRFSGRQFSNSRSEMNVSTLELGDSALYLCASSLRSGAPEAFFGQGTRLTVV.

This clone has ten or more counts. The chain uses TRBV7-9 and TRBJ1-1; D not resolved. CDR3 length: 12 residues. The ends were cut back, 1 base at V and 10 bases at J, with 10 bases in the middle. Germline values: CDR1 SEHNR, CDR2 FQNEAQ (reference sequence). The CDR3 nucleotides read TGTGCCAGCAGCTTAGATGGCGCAGGAGCTTTCTTT. Translation: CASSLDGAGAFF. Complete variable domain (other parts from reference TRBV7-9 and TRBJ1-1): DTGVSQNPRHKITKRGQNVTFRCDPISEHNRLYWYRQTLGQGPEFLTYFQNEAQLEKSRLLSDRFSAERPKGSFSTLEIQRTEQGDSAMYLCASSLDGAGAFFGQGTRLTVV.

This clone has only one observation. J is TRBJ2-2 and V is TRBV6-1; D uncertain. The CDR3 is 16 amino acids. Trimming shortened V by 1 base and J by 0 bases, and 9 bases separated the two germline ends. The V gene's germline CDR1 is MNHNS and CDR2 SASEGT. The CDR3 region is CASSEVRYPNTGELFF. The CDR3, as DNA: TGTGCCAGCAGTGAAGTTAGGTATCCGAACACCGGGGAGCTGTTTTTT.

The J gene is TRBJ1-1, the V gene TRBV4-1, with D unclear. The V and J ends lost 4 bases and 6 bases respectively, with 15 bases between them. The CDR3 runs to 14 residues. Germline CDR1 is MGHRA and CDR2 is YSYEKL. CDR3 loop: CASSPTWKDSEAFF. As DNA, the CDR3 is TGCGCCAGCAGCCCGACCTGGAAGGACTCTGAAGCTTTCTTT.

V gene TRBV19 combines with J gene TRBJ2-4, with 8 nucleotides matching TRBD1. CDR3 length: 17 residues. The trim removed 4 bases at V and 1 base at J, leaving 9 bases unmatched. The germline gives CDR1 LNHDA, CDR2 SQIVND (reference sequence). This chain's CDR3 is CASSRNSGGLAKNIQYF. The CDR3 DNA is TGTGCCAGTAGTAGGAATTCAGGGGGCTTGGCCAAAAACATTCAGTACTTC.

The rearrangement joins TRBV5-1 to TRBJ2-1, with TRBD2 identical over 10 bases. Per the germline V gene, CDR1 is SGHRS and CDR2 is YFSETQ. Losses at the gene ends were 3 bases for V and 0 bases for J; bases not matched to a gene: 3. This CDR3 has 16 residues. DNA of the CDR3: TGCGCCAGCAGCTCCGGGACTAGCGTCTCCTACAATGAGCAGTTCTTC. Protein sequence: CASSSGTSVSYNEQFF.

This chain links TRBV9 with TRBJ2-1; unclear D gene. Trimming removed 2 bases from V and 6 bases from J, with 3 bases in between. This CDR3 is built from 11 residues. The germline CDR1 and CDR2 sequences are SGDLS and YYNGEE. Written as DNA, the CDR3 is TGTGCCAGCAGCGTGAGCAATGAGCAGTTCTTC. It specifies CASSVSNEQFF.

The chain joins TRBV9 to TRBJ2-3; 9 bases are shared with TRBD1. CDR1 and CDR2 (germline): SGDLS, YYNGEE. This CDR3 spans 16 amino acids. V gave up 0 bases and J gave up 3 bases; unmatched junction bases: 5. The CDR3 reads CASSVVTGGGTDTQYF. DNA of the CDR3: TGTGCCAGCAGCGTAGTGACAGGGGGAGGGACAGATACGCAGTATTTT.